This T cell receptor (beta chain) derives from a study of tumor T cells in aggressive B-cell lymphoma. Repertoires were generated with immunoSEQ multiplex PCR, while TCRdb's copy carries only in-frame clones and drops some. The sample has more than 2,500 clones; around 94% are singletons. Trimming shortened V by 3 bases and J by 2 bases, and 11 bases separated the two germline ends. Germline V CDR1 and CDR2: WSHSY, SAAADI. The CDR3 is 15 amino acids. The receptor was isolated from an adult with diffuse large B cell lymphoma. The rearrangement uses TRBV10-2 and TRBJ2-1, with TRBD2 as a possible D gene (5 bases). Sequencing used tumor tissue. The CDR3 reads CASSDVAHTYNEQFF. The CDR3 DNA reads TGCGCCAGCAGTGATGTAGCGCACACCTACAATGAGCAGTTCTTC.